This T cell receptor beta chain was captured by sequencing in a study of vaccination effects on CD4 cells after COVID-19. For the study at large: It was a median of 72 days after the second dose that post-vaccine samples were obtained. Findings and limits, study-wide: Cross-reaction with common cold coronaviruses was seen in only 1 of 255 vaccine-induced clones from healthy vaccinees.

The culture ran for roughly ten days before CD4+ T cells were isolated. Each participant was given two doses of one vaccine (BNT162b2 or mRNA-1273). Nobody among the vaccine recipients had prior SARS-CoV-2 infection (nucleocapsid antibodies were negative). On this clone: Its antigen remains unknown.

Using immunoSEQ multiplex PCR, the repertoire was profiled, and TCRdb retains in-frame clones only, with some absent. The sample lists around 47,000 clones; 72% were seen once. V trimming: 9 bases; J trimming: 4 bases; junction bases outside the gene matches: 6. Germline CDR1 is LNHNV and CDR2 is YYDKDF (reference sequence). The CDR3 is made up of 13 amino acids. The TCR sequence derives from a human donor who received a COVID-19 vaccine. V usage is TRBV15 and J usage is TRBJ2-7; 10 bases map to TRBD1. Sequences were derived from CD4+ T cells from PBMCs cultured without peptide, sampled after COVID-19 vaccination. The CDR3: CATTDRGLYEQYF. CDR3 bases: TGTGCCACTACAGACAGGGGGCTTTACGAGCAGTACTTC.